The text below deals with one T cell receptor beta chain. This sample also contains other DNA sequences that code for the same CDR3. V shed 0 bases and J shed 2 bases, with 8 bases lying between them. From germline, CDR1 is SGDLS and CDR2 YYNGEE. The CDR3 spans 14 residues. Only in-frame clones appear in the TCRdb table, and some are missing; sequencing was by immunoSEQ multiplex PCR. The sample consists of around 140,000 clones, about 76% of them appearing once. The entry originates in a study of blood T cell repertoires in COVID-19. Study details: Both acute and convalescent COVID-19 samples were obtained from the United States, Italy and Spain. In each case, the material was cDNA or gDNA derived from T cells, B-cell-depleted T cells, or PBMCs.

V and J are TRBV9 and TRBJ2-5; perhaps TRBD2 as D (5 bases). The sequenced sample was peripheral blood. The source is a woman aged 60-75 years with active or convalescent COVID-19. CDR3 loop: CASSVAGSQETQYF. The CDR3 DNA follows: TGTGCCAGCAGCGTAGCTGGGAGTCAAGAGACCCAGTACTTC.